This TCR beta chain was captured by sequencing in a study of regulatory T cells in long-lasting Graves disease. Study at large: It was over 5 years of antithyroid drugs, with positive TSH receptor antibodies, that meant persistent Graves' disease.

Library construction for TCR beta used iRepertoire HTBI primers and Arm-PCR of CDR3 regions. TCRdb ran MiXCR on the multiplex PCR reads and lists one entry per CDR3 protein. The sample lists about 340,000 distinct CDR3 sequences; around a fifth were seen once. Indicated time point: persistent/refractory GD, antithyroid drugs over 5 years with positive TRAb. TCR sequences were obtained from RNA taken from PBMCs. Graves' disease diagnosis was established per American Thyroid Association guidelines. This sample comprised peripheral blood mononuclear cells (PBMCs), obtained when the disease was refractory, from a patient treated with antithyroid drugs. The sequence derives from a female donor with Graves disease.

The CDR3 coding sequence is TGTGCCAGCAGTTACCGCTCTAGCGGGAGCTATTACGAGCAGTACTTC. This sequence encodes CASSYRSSGSYYEQYF. The gene calls are TRBV6-5 and TRBJ2-7, with 10 bases fitting TRBD2. The V gene's germline CDR1 is MNHEY and CDR2 SVGAGI. Trimming removed 2 bases from V and 4 bases from J; junction bases left unmatched: 8. CDR3 length equals 16 residues.